A selection of T cell receptor beta chains follows, all from one sample in a study of blood T cell repertoires in COVID-19. The method was immunoSEQ multiplex PCR; TCRdb's version includes in-frame clones alone and lacks a portion of them. The data contain 180,000 or so clones, approximately 86% of them singletons. The sequenced sample consisted of peripheral blood. The receptor source for this set is a man aged 60-69 years with acute or convalescent COVID-19. CDR3s include the opening cysteine and the closing phenylalanine or tryptophan. The D gene is left open where the match is weak. Clone size appears in some rows only: once, few, many, or a class for an expanded clone.

V gene	clone size	J gene	D gene	CDR3 DNA	CDR3 protein
TRBV28	.	TRBJ2-7	.	TGTGCCAGCACCACAGCCTACGAGCAGTACTTC	CASTTAYEQYF
TRBV11-3	.	TRBJ1-2	TRBD1	TGTGCCAGCAGCTATACAACGGACAGGAACTATGGCTACACCTTC	CASSYTTDRNYGYTF
TRBV19	.	TRBJ1-2	.	TGTGCCAGTAGTGCTCGGCGGGGGGCTCCACTTAACTATGGCTACACCTTC	CASSARRGAPLNYGYTF
TRBV10-3	.	TRBJ2-7	TRBD1	TGTGCCATCAGTGAGTCGTACAGGGGATGGGGCGAGCAGTACTTC	CAISESYRGWGEQYF
TRBV6-5	.	TRBJ1-2	TRBD1	TGTGCCAGCAGTCGACAAACAGGGGGCATCTATGGCTACACCTTC	CASSRQTGGIYGYTF
TRBV7-8	few	TRBJ2-2	TRBD1	TGTGCCAGCAGCGCCCGGGACAGCAACACCGGGGAGCTGTTTTTT	CASSARDSNTGELFF
TRBV28	.	TRBJ2-7	.	TGTGCCAGCAGTCTAGGGGCTAATCCCCACGAGCAGTACTTC	CASSLGANPHEQYF
TRBV5-1	few	TRBJ2-7	TRBD2	TGCGCCAGCAGCTTGGCGCGGGAGCTAGACGAGCAGTACTTC	CASSLARELDEQYF
TRBV7-2	.	TRBJ2-7	.	TGTGCCAGCAGCTTAGAGAGGGAGGACGAGCAGTACTTC	CASSLEREDEQYF
TRBV11-2	.	TRBJ2-1	TRBD2	TGTGCCAGCAGCCCCCAACTAGCGGGAGCCTACAATGAGCAGTTCTTC	CASSPQLAGAYNEQFF
TRBV4-1	.	TRBJ2-5	TRBD2	TGCGCCAGCAGCCAAGGTCGGACTAGCGGGAGGGGAGAGACCCAGTACTTC	CASSQGRTSGRGETQYF
TRBV4-1	few	TRBJ2-7	TRBD1	TGCGCCAGCAGCGACAGGGCTTACGAGCAGTACTTC	CASSDRAYEQYF
TRBV28	.	TRBJ1-2	TRBD1	TGTGCCAGCAGACCCGGCCCCGGGGACAGGGTTAACTATGGCTACACCTTC	CASRPGPGDRVNYGYTF
TRBV5-4	.	TRBJ2-7	.	TGTGCCAGCAGCAACACTAACTACGAGCAGTACTTC	CASSNTNYEQYF
TRBV4-1	.	TRBJ1-2	.	TGCGCCAGCAGCCAAGTCATGAAGGGGGACTACACCTTC	CASSQVMKGDYTF
TRBV10-1	.	TRBJ2-7	TRBD2	TGCGCCAGCAGTGATCCCCTGGGGACTAGCGGGAGTATGTCGTACGAGCAGTACTTC	CASSDPLGTSGSMSYEQYF
TRBV27	few	TRBJ2-1	TRBD2	TGTGCCAGCTCAGTCAGCGGGAGGATCCATGAGCAGTTCTTC	CASSVSGRIHEQFF
TRBV2	.	TRBJ2-5	TRBD2	TGTGCCAGCAGAGACCGACTAGCTTGGCAAGAGACCCAGTACTTC	CASRDRLAWQETQYF
TRBV6-4	.	TRBJ2-1	.	TGTGCCAGCAGTTTTGACAGACTCGCCTACAATGAGCAGTTCTTC	CASSFDRLAYNEQFF
TRBV29-1	.	TRBJ1-1	.	TGCAGCGTGAGGTCTGCAGGGGTCGGAGTGAACACTGAAGCTTTCTTT	CSVRSAGVGVNTEAFF
TRBV28	once	TRBJ2-5	TRBD1	TGTGCCAGCAGTCCCTCTGGGACAGGGAGGCTCGAGGCCCAGTACTTC	CASSPSGTGRLEAQYF
TRBV6-5	.	TRBJ1-4	.	TGTGCCAGCACCGGAACAGGTTCAACTAATGAAAAACTGTTTTTT	CASTGTGSTNEKLFF
TRBV5-6	.	TRBJ2-3	.	TGTGCCAGCAGCTTCCAGGATACGCAGTATTTT	CASSFQDTQYF
TRBV25-1	once	TRBJ1-6	.	TGTGCCAGCAGTGAATTTGACAGCAACTATTCACCCCTCCACTTT	CASSEFDSNYSPLHF
TRBV4-1	.	TRBJ2-5	.	TGCGCCAGCAGCCAAGGGGTGGGCGGGGAGACCCAGTACTTC	CASSQGVGGETQYF
TRBV18	many	TRBJ1-3	.	TGTGCCAGCCTTCGACAGGCGAACACCATATATTTT	CASLRQANTIYF
TRBV10-2	once	TRBJ2-7	TRBD1	TGCGCCAGCAGTGAACCGGGACAGGAGTCCTACGAGCAGTACTTC	CASSEPGQESYEQYF
TRBV2	.	TRBJ2-5	.	TGTGCCACCCGGGACTGGAACCAAGAGACCCAGTACTTC	CATRDWNQETQYF
TRBV28	.	TRBJ2-7	TRBD1	TGTGCCAGCAGTTCCTGGGACAGATCTTCCTACGAGCAGTACTTC	CASSSWDRSSYEQYF
TRBV5-1	once	TRBJ2-5	.	TGCGCCAGCAGCTTGTGGGGGGACTTTCAAGAGACCCAGTACTTC	CASSLWGDFQETQYF
TRBV4-1	few	TRBJ2-7	TRBD2	TGCGCCAGCAGCCACCGGCTAGCGGAGCAGTACGAGCAGTACTTC	CASSHRLAEQYEQYF
TRBV7-2	.	TRBJ2-3	.	TGTGCCAGCAGTCCGAGAGGAGATACGCAGTATTTT	CASSPRGDTQYF
TRBV5-1	.	TRBJ2-7	.	TGCGCCAGCAGCGAGGGCGGGGAGCAGTACTTC	CASSEGGEQYF
TRBV2	.	TRBJ1-2	TRBD1	TGTGCCAGCAGTGAAACTACTGGGACAGTCATTGGCTACACCTTC	CASSETTGTVIGYTF
TRBV25-1	.	TRBJ1-3	.	TGTGCCAGCAGTAGTCCCGGTGGAAACACCATATATTTT	CASSSPGGNTIYF
TRBV27	.	TRBJ2-6	TRBD2	TGTGCCAGCAGTCCTCGAATAGCGGGACCCTCTGGGGCCAACGTCCTGACTTTC	CASSPRIAGPSGANVLTF
TRBV25-1	.	TRBJ2-1	TRBD2	TGTGCCAGCAGCTCCATACTAGCGGGGGGCTACAATGAGCAGTTCTTC	CASSSILAGGYNEQFF
TRBV6-6	few	TRBJ2-2	TRBD2	TGTGCCAGCAGACACCAGCGGGAGAAGGGGGAGCTGTTTTTT	CASRHQREKGELFF
TRBV2	.	TRBJ1-2	.	TGTGCCAGCAGTGAAGCGCTTGGGCAGGGTAGCTATGGCTACACCTTC	CASSEALGQGSYGYTF
TRBV25-1	.	TRBJ1-1	.	TGTGCCAGCAGTGAATACTGGGCAGGGGAAGCTTTCTTT	CASSEYWAGEAFF
TRBV9	.	TRBJ2-7	TRBD1	TGTGCCAGCAGCGTGGGGACAGGGGGTTACTACGAGCAGTACTTC	CASSVGTGGYYEQYF
TRBV28	.	TRBJ2-7	.	TGTGCCAGTTGGCCCCGGAGTGGTTACGAGCAGTACTTC	CASWPRSGYEQYF
TRBV3-1/TRBV3-2	.	TRBJ1-6	TRBD1	TGTGCCAGCAGCCACAGGGGGCAAAATTCACCCCTCCACTTT	CASSHRGQNSPLHF
TRBV30	.	TRBJ1-2	.	TGTGCCTGGGGGCATGGGGGGGGGTATGGCTACACCTTC	CAWGHGGGYGYTF
TRBV2	.	TRBJ1-5	TRBD1	TGTGCCACCCCACTTTCGGACAGGGAGAACAATAGCAATCAGCCCCAGCATTTT	CATPLSDRENNSNQPQHF
TRBV5-1	.	TRBJ1-2	TRBD1	TGCGCCAGCAGCTCCACCGGGACAGGGGGTGGCGGCTACACCTTC	CASSSTGTGGGGYTF
TRBV9	few	TRBJ2-2	TRBD2	TGTGCCAGCAGCTATAGCGGGAGTTTTGCAGGGGAGCTGTTTTTT	CASSYSGSFAGELFF
TRBV5-1	many	TRBJ1-1	.	TGCGCCAGCAGCCCCGTAGACAGCACTGAAGCTTTCTTT	CASSPVDSTEAFF
TRBV15	.	TRBJ2-7	TRBD1	TGTGCCACCAGCAGAGGGGGGACAGGATCCGCCGGAGAGCAGTACTTC	CATSRGGTGSAGEQYF
TRBV18	.	TRBJ2-3	TRBD2	TGTGCCAGCTCACCTAGCGGGGACACAGATACGCAGTATTTT	CASSPSGDTDTQYF